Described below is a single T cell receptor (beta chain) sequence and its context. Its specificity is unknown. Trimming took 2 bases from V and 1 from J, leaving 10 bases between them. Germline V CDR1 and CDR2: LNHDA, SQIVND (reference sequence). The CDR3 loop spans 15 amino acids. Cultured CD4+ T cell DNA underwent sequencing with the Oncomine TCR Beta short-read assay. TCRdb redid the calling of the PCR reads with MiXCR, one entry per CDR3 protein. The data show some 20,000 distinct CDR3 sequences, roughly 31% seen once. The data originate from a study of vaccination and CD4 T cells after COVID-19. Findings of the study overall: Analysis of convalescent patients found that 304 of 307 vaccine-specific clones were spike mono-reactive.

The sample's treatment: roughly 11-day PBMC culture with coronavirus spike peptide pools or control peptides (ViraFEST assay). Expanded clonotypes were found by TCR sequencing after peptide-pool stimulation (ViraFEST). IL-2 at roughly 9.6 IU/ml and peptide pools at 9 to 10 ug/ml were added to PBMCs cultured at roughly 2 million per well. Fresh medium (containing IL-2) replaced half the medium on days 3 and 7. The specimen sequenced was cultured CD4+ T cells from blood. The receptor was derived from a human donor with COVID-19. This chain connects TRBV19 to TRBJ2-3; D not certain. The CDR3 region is CASSISRSRTDTQYF. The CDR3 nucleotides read TGTGCCAGTAGTATATCGAGGTCCCGCACAGATACGCAGTATTTT.